A selection of T cell receptor beta chains follows, all from one sample in a study of T cell changes during pregnancy in multiple sclerosis. TCRdb's copy holds only in-frame clones and misses some; the assay was immunoSEQ multiplex PCR. The data hold tens of thousands of clones, with nearly 90% observed a single time. Sequencing was performed on peripheral blood, taken in the first trimester of pregnancy. These receptors originate from a female donor with multiple sclerosis, enrolled in a pregnancy study. The CDR3 runs from the conserved cysteine through the conserved F or W. The order of the fields is CDR3 DNA, CDR3 protein, D gene, V gene, J gene, clone size. D genes are given only for firm matches. Some rows mark clone size as missing; the rest say once, few, many or name a class of expanded clone.

TGTGCCAGCAGCTTAATATCGGGGACTGAAGCTTTCTTT,CASSLISGTEAFF,NA,TRBV7-9,TRBJ1-1,NA
TGTGCCAGCAGCTTAGACGGCGGTAACACAGATACGCAGTATTTT,CASSLDGGNTDTQYF,NA,TRBV7-8,TRBJ2-3,NA
TGTGCCAGCAGTGATTGGACACCGCACTCCTACGAGCAGTACTTC,CASSDWTPHSYEQYF,NA,TRBV2,TRBJ2-7,once
TGTGCCGGCGACAGGGGGGCTGAGAAACTGTTTTTT,CAGDRGAEKLFF,TRBD1,TRBV7-9,TRBJ1-4,NA
TGTGCCAGCACGGACAGGGGGTCGAGTCAGCCCCAGCATTTT,CASTDRGSSQPQHF,TRBD1,TRBV2,TRBJ1-5,NA
TGTGCCAGCAGCTATAGCGGGAGGGAGTACGAGCAGTACTTC,CASSYSGREYEQYF,TRBD2,TRBV5-6,TRBJ2-7,NA
TGTGCCAGCAGGGTGGGTCAGCGGACTTACGAGCAGTACTTC,CASRVGQRTYEQYF,NA,TRBV6-6,TRBJ2-7,NA
TGTGCCAGCAGCCCCAACCCTCCGGTCCAAGAGACCCAGTACTTC,CASSPNPPVQETQYF,NA,TRBV7-2,TRBJ2-5,NA
TGTGCCAGTAGTAAACAGAACACCGGGGAGCTGTTTTTT,CASSKQNTGELFF,NA,TRBV19,TRBJ2-2,NA
TGTGCCAGCAGCTTACGCAGTTACGAGCAGTACTTC,CASSLRSYEQYF,NA,TRBV11-2,TRBJ2-7,once
TGCGCCAGCAGCCAAGATTCCATTTCCTACGAGCAGTACTTC,CASSQDSISYEQYF,NA,TRBV4-3,TRBJ2-7,NA
TGCGCCAGCAGCCAATCCCTTGAGGCGGGGGGGTACAATGAGCAGTTCTTC,CASSQSLEAGGYNEQFF,TRBD2,TRBV4-1,TRBJ2-1,NA
TGTGCCAGCAGTTTAGAGGTAACCGGGGAGCTGTTTTTT,CASSLEVTGELFF,NA,TRBV27,TRBJ2-2,few
TGTGCCAGCAGTGAAGAAAGATGGGGGGGTGAGCAGTTCTTC,CASSEERWGGEQFF,TRBD2,TRBV2,TRBJ2-1,NA
TGTGCCAGCAGTTTCACCTACGAGCAGTACTTC,CASSFTYEQYF,NA,TRBV2,TRBJ2-7,NA
TGCGCCAGCAGCCAAGATCGGGAGTCAAGGGCCTATGGCTACACCTTC,CASSQDRESRAYGYTF,NA,TRBV4-3,TRBJ1-2,NA
TGCGCCAGCAGCTTGGGGGCGGGAGGAGAGACCCAGTACTTC,CASSLGAGGETQYF,TRBD2,TRBV5-1,TRBJ2-5,few
TGTGCCAGCAGCTTCTCAGCGGGAGGGCCGAGGGATACGCAGTATTTT,CASSFSAGGPRDTQYF,TRBD2,TRBV9,TRBJ2-3,NA
TGCAGCGTCCAGATCAACTATGGCTACACCTTC,CSVQINYGYTF,NA,TRBV29-1,TRBJ1-2,NA
TGTGCCAGCACTGTGGGACAGGGAGTTTTCTATGGCTACACCTTC,CASTVGQGVFYGYTF,TRBD1,TRBV28,TRBJ1-2,NA
TGTGCCAGCAGACTAGGACAGCAGTATGGCTACACCTTC,CASRLGQQYGYTF,NA,TRBV6-5,TRBJ1-2,NA
TGTGCCAGCAGCTTAGGTCCCGCGGGAGGGGAGACCCAGTACTTC,CASSLGPAGGETQYF,TRBD2,TRBV11-2,TRBJ2-5,NA
TGTGCCAGCTCACCTTCGGTCAATTACTACGAGCAGTACTTC,CASSPSVNYYEQYF,NA,TRBV18,TRBJ2-7,NA
TGTGCCAGTAGCACTAGCGGGAGTGACAATGAGCAGTTCTTC,CASSTSGSDNEQFF,TRBD2,TRBV19,TRBJ2-1,NA
TGCGCCAGCAGCTTGGCCAACGGACTCATGGGCGAGACCCAGTACTTC,CASSLANGLMGETQYF,NA,TRBV5-1,TRBJ2-5,NA
TGTGCCAGTAGTGCGGGGAGAGGCCTCAATGAGCAGTTCTTC,CASSAGRGLNEQFF,NA,TRBV19,TRBJ2-1,many
TGTGCCAGTAGTATAGCCGGGGGGCTGGGCACTGAAGCTTTCTTT,CASSIAGGLGTEAFF,NA,TRBV19,TRBJ1-1,NA
TGTGCCAGTAGTCCGTCCCTTTCTAGTAGCAATCAGCCCCAGCATTTT,CASSPSLSSSNQPQHF,NA,TRBV19,TRBJ1-5,NA
TGTGCCAGCAGCTTGCGAGGCTCTGAAGCTTTCTTT,CASSLRGSEAFF,NA,TRBV5-4,TRBJ1-1,NA
TGTGCCAGCAGCTTTTCCGGGACAGGACACACCGGGGAGCTGTTTTTT,CASSFSGTGHTGELFF,TRBD1,TRBV7-3,TRBJ2-2,NA
TGTGCCAGCAGCCCAGCGTGGCACCTAACTAGCACAGATACGCAGTATTTT,CASSPAWHLTSTDTQYF,NA,TRBV5-6,TRBJ2-3,NA
TGTGCCAGCAGCCAGCCCTACGCGGGCGGGTCAAACACGCAGTATTTT,CASSQPYAGGSNTQYF,NA,TRBV4-2,TRBJ2-3,once
TGTGCCAGCAGCTTAGGTTCTACTTACAATGAGCAGTTCTTC,CASSLGSTYNEQFF,NA,TRBV13,TRBJ2-1,NA
TGTGCCAGCAGTGAATTCCTCTTTAGCAATGAGCAGTTCTTC,CASSEFLFSNEQFF,NA,TRBV2,TRBJ2-1,NA
TGTGCCAGCAGTTTAGGGGGAGAGGGACTCAATGAGCAGTTCTTC,CASSLGGEGLNEQFF,NA,TRBV27,TRBJ2-1,NA
TGCGCCAGCAGCTTGACACGCGGAGTCACCTACGAGCAGTACTTC,CASSLTRGVTYEQYF,NA,TRBV5-1,TRBJ2-7,NA
TGTGCCAGCAGCTTAGTTTGGGAGGGGCAGTACTTC,CASSLVWEGQYF,TRBD2,TRBV13,TRBJ2-7,once
TGTGCCAGCAGTGAGTCGAACTCCAACTATGGCTACACCTTC,CASSESNSNYGYTF,NA,TRBV2,TRBJ1-2,once
TGTGCCAGTAGTTCCACGGCGGCCCTACCCCAGCATTTT,CASSSTAALPQHF,NA,TRBV19,TRBJ1-5,NA
TGTGCCAGCACCCCGGGACTCTTCTTTGACGAGCAGTACTTC,CASTPGLFFDEQYF,NA,TRBV28,TRBJ2-7,once
TGCGCCAGCAGCCAAGATCACGGCGGGAGTATCCACGAGCAGTACTTC,CASSQDHGGSIHEQYF,TRBD2,TRBV4-1,TRBJ2-7,NA